The 13 T cell receptor beta chains presented below share a single source sample, sequenced in a study of T cell responses to AZD1222 COVID-19 vaccine. Sequenced by immunoSEQ multiplex PCR; TCRdb stores in-frame clones only, minus some. The table records 95,000 to 150,000 clones, more than 70% of them present only once. The starting material was peripheral blood, obtained on day 0 of AZD1222 vaccination. The source is an adult in good health.

This clone was found a few times. CDR3 sequence reads: CASSANSGMLGEQFF. CDR3 coding DNA: TGTGCCAGCAGCGCTAACTCAGGGATGCTGGGGGAGCAGTTCTTC. V usage is TRBV7-2 and J usage is TRBJ2-1; the D gene is possibly TRBD1 (5 bases). CDR1 is SGHTA, CDR2 FQGNSA, per germline. This CDR3 is 15 amino acids long. The V and J ends lost 5 bases and 10 bases respectively, with 21 bases between them.

The rearrangement uses TRBV7-2 and TRBJ2-5, with TRBD2 matching 9 bases. This CDR3 is 18 amino acids long. Germline trimming cut 4 bases from V and 4 bases from J; bases unmatched to any gene: 16. Germline V CDR1 and CDR2: SGHTA, FQGNSA. CDR3: CASSSSQTSGAGTETQYF. CDR3 nucleotides: TGTGCCAGCAGCTCCTCTCAGACTAGCGGAGCGGGAACAGAGACCCAGTACTTC.

In DNA form, the CDR3 reads TGTGCCAGCAGCGGCGACTTAGCCTACAATGAGCAGTTCTTC. Translation: CASSGDLAYNEQFF. V usage is TRBV9 and J usage is TRBJ2-1; D unclear. Trimming removed 3 bases from V and 2 bases from J, with 9 bases in between. Germline CDR1 SGDLS, CDR2 YYNGEE. CDR3 size: 14 residues.

This clone has a handful of counts. The chain employs TRBV7-2 and TRBJ2-7, with TRBD1 matching 8 bases. The CDR3 length is 12 residues. V shed 8 bases and J 6 bases; nucleotides not matched to a gene: 6. Per germline, CDR1 SGHTA and CDR2 FQGNSA. The CDR3 reads CASGYTGGEQYF. The CDR3 DNA is TGTGCCAGCGGATACACAGGGGGCGAGCAGTACTTC.

The chain couples TRBV6-2 or TRBV6-3 to TRBJ2-7, with 9 bases fitting TRBD1. V gave up 5 bases and J gave up 3 bases; unmatched junction bases: 11. The CDR3 covers 16 residues. CDR1 is MNHEY and CDR2 is SVGEGT in the germline V gene. The CDR3 protein is CASSTLGTGLFYEQYF. The CDR3 DNA reads as TGTGCCAGCAGTACCCTGGGGACAGGGTTGTTCTACGAGCAGTACTTC.

The V gene is TRBV6-2 or TRBV6-3, the J gene TRBJ2-3; TRBD1 might be the D (6 bases). Trimming took 2 bases from V and 2 from J, leaving 11 bases between them. The germline V gene has CDR1 MNHEY and CDR2 SVGEGT. The CDR3 runs 15 residues. CDR3 sequence (DNA): TGTGCCAGCAGTTACAGCGACAGGAACACAGATACGCAGTATTTT. It translates to CASSYSDRNTDTQYF.

This chain connects TRBV2 to TRBJ1-2, with D uncertain. Looked up from germline, CDR1 is SNHLY and CDR2 is FYNNEI. Trimming took off 7 bases at V and 4 bases at J, with 10 bases between the two ends. The CDR3 covers 12 residues. Written as DNA, the CDR3 is TGTGCCAGCAATTTTCACAGCTATGGCTACACCTTC. This gives the protein CASNFHSYGYTF.

V and J are TRBV5-6 and TRBJ1-2; 7 positions agree with TRBD1. J was trimmed by 5 bases and V by 1 base; bases with no gene match: 2. CDR3 size: 13 residues. Germline lookup yields CDR1 SGHDT and CDR2 YYEEEE. CDR3 DNA: TGTGCCAGCAGCTTGCTGGGACAGTATGGCTACACCTTC. Translating it yields CASSLLGQYGYTF.

This clone was counted a single time. The chain couples TRBV6-2 or TRBV6-3 to TRBJ2-5, with D unresolved. The CDR3 loop spans 14 amino acids. Germline assignment: CDR1 MNHEY and CDR2 SVGEGT. The V gene lost 5 bases and the J gene lost 2 bases, with 12 bases spanning the gap. The CDR3 sequence is CASSTYTAQETQYF. The DNA of the CDR3 is TGTGCCAGCAGTACCTACACGGCTCAAGAGACCCAGTACTTC.

The chain recombines TRBV13 with TRBJ2-7, with D possibly being TRBD1 (6 bases). V dropped 7 bases and J dropped 1 base, with 20 bases sitting between them. Germline CDR1 PRHDT, CDR2 FYEKMQ (reference sequence). CDR3 length: 16 residues. CDR3 coding DNA: TGTGCCAGCAAACGCTCCCCGGGACAAAAATCCTACGAGCAGTACTTC. Amino acids: CASKRSPGQKSYEQYF.

Here the CDR3 reads CASSQASLGSPLHF. Written as DNA, the CDR3 is TGCGCCAGCAGCCAAGCTTCCCTGGGGTCACCCCTCCACTTT. This sequence joins TRBV4-3 and TRBJ1-6; D remains ambiguous. With 1 base removed from V and 10 bases from J, the gap between germline ends came to 11 bases. Germline values: CDR1 LGHNA, CDR2 YSLEER. CDR3 size: 14 residues.

The chain joins TRBV7-2 to TRBJ1-1; 8 nucleotides line up with TRBD1. From germline, CDR1 is SGHTA and CDR2 FQGNSA. This CDR3 contains 13 residues. The V and J ends lost 5 bases and 6 bases, in that order; junction bases with no gene match: 5. CDR3 region: CASSQDRVAEAFF. The CDR3, as DNA: TGTGCCAGCAGCCAGGACAGGGTCGCTGAAGCTTTCTTT. The full variable domain, with the rest looked up from reference TRBV7-2 and TRBJ1-1, is GAGVSQSPSNKVTEKGKDVELRCDPISGHTALYWYRQSLGQGLEFLIYFQGNSAPDKSGLPSDRFSAERTGGSVSTLTIQRTQQEDSAVYLCASSQDRVAEAFFGQGTRLTVV.

A note on this clone: The sample carries other DNA sequences with the same CDR3. The genes are TRBV20-1 and TRBJ2-5; D unclear. Trimming cost V 2 bases and J 4 bases, with 2 bases left between them. Germline V gene data show CDR1 as DFQATT and CDR2 as SNEGSKA (reference sequence). The CDR3 length is 10 residues. Written as DNA, the CDR3 is TGCAGTGCTAGACGAGAGACCCAGTACTTC. Residues: CSARRETQYF.